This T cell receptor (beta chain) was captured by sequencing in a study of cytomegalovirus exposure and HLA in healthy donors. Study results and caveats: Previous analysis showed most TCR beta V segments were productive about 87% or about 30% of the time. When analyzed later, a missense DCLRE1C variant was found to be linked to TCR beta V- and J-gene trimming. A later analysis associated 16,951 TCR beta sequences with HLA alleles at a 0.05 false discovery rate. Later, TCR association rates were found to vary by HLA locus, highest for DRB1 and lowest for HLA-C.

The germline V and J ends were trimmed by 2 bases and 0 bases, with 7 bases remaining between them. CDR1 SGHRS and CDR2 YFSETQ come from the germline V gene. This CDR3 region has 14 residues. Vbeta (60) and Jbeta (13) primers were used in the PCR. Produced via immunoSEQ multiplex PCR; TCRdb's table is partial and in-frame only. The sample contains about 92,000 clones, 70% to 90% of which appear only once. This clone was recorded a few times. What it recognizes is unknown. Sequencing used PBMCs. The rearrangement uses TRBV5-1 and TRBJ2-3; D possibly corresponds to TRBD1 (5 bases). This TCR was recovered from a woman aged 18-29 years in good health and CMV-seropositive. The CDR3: CASSLDRSTDTQYF. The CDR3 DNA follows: TGCGCCAGCAGCTTAGACAGAAGCACAGATACGCAGTATTTT.